This T cell receptor (beta chain) was identified in a study of T cell responses to AZD1222 COVID-19 vaccine. Profiled with immunoSEQ multiplex PCR; TCRdb holds only in-frame clones, not every one. The data contain 150,000 to 200,000 clones, 90% to 95% of them seen just once; the ten biggest clones take up roughly 9.8%. Trimming cost V 7 bases and J 2 bases; bases outside gene matches: 4. The V gene's germline CDR1 is LGHDT and CDR2 YNNKEL (reference sequence). CDR3 length: 15 residues. This chain connects TRBV3-1 (or the pseudogene TRBV3-2) to TRBJ2-5, with TRBD2 matching 13 bases. The input for sequencing was peripheral blood, taken on day 0 of AZD1222 vaccination. The TCR sequence derives from an adult in good health. Here the CDR3 DNA reads TGTGCCAGCAAGACTAGCGGGAGGAGGCAAGAGACCCAGTACTTC. Its translation: CASKTSGRRQETQYF.